What follows are 23 T cell receptor beta chains derived from one specimen sequenced in a study of T cells after yellow fever vaccination. One entry per CDR3 protein results from TCRdb running MiXCR on the 5' RACE reads. The sample includes 400,000 to 450,000 distinct CDR3 sequences, 15% to 20% seen only once; the top ten take roughly a sixth. Specimen: PBMCs, collected before the yellow fever booster vaccination. The receptor source for this set is a man younger than 30 who received the YFV17D yellow fever vaccine.

This clonotype was observed a handful of times. The V gene is TRBV4-2, the J gene TRBJ2-2; maybe TRBD2 (7 bases). CDR3 length equals 13 residues. CDR1 LGHNA and CDR2 YNFKEQ come from the germline V gene. The V end was cut by 4 bases, the J end by 9 bases, with 12 bases between. The CDR3 loop reads CASSLPGGRELFF. As DNA, the CDR3 is TGTGCCAGCAGCCTCCCGGGGGGCCGGGAGCTGTTTTTT.

The chain combines TRBV4-1 with TRBJ1-2; D might be TRBD1 (5 bases). CDR1 and CDR2 from the germline V gene are MGHRA and YSYEKL. V was shortened by 1 base and J by 3 bases, with 12 bases between the two germline ends. This CDR3 region has 15 residues. DNA for the CDR3: TGCGCCAGCAGCCAAGCCGTGGGCAGGGACTATGGCTACACCTTC. Amino acid sequence: CASSQAVGRDYGYTF.

This clonotype appeared a few times. The rearrangement links TRBV7-2 to TRBJ2-4; weak D call: TRBD2 (5 bases). The CDR3 runs 16 residues. Between the trimmed V and J ends, which lost 5 bases and 1 base, there was a span of 15 bases. Germline V gene lookup returns CDR1 SGHTA and CDR2 FQGNSA. The CDR3 loop reads CASSMTLVGAKNIQYF. CDR3 bases: TGTGCCAGCAGCATGACACTAGTGGGGGCCAAAAACATTCAGTACTTC.

V usage is TRBV4-2 and J usage is TRBJ2-2; weak D call: TRBD1 (5 bases). There are 14 residues in the CDR3. CDR1 is LGHNA, CDR2 YNFKEQ, per germline. With 5 bases removed from V and 5 bases from J, the gap between germline ends came to 12 bases. CDR3 DNA sequence: TGTGCCAGCAGCACTACCCAGGGAACCGGGGAGCTGTTTTTT. Protein sequence: CASSTTQGTGELFF.

CDR3: CASSLYRKNTEAFF. The CDR3 DNA is TGTGCCAGCAGCTTATACAGGAAGAACACTGAAGCTTTCTTT. V usage is TRBV7-8 and J usage is TRBJ1-1; perhaps TRBD1 as D (5 bases). Looked up from germline, CDR1 is SGHVS and CDR2 is FQNEAQ. V lost 2 bases, J lost 1 base, and 8 bases lay in between. The CDR3 runs 14 residues.

This clonotype has more than one count but fewer than ten. This chain joins TRBV7-6 and TRBJ2-7; TRBD1 agrees at 8 bases. The germline CDR1 and CDR2 sequences are SGHVS and FNYEAQ. V trimming: 5 bases; J trimming: 3 bases; junction bases outside the gene matches: 9. The CDR3 extends over 15 amino acids. The CDR3 coding sequence is TGTGCCAGCAGCCCCGGACAGGGTCCGTACTACGAGCAGTACGTC. Its translation is CASSPGQGPYYEQYV.

This clonotype has just a few counts. The chain couples TRBV7-2 to TRBJ2-7; TRBD1 matches at 7 bases. This CDR3 is built from 15 residues. CDR1 is SGHTA, CDR2 FQGNSA, per germline. V dropped 3 bases and J dropped 3; count of bases not matched to a gene: 8. CDR3 DNA sequence: TGTGCCAGCAGCTTCGGGACAGCCCCCTACTACGAGCAGTACGTC. Amino acid sequence: CASSFGTAPYYEQYV.

This clonotype was recorded many times. This chain joins TRBV11-2 and TRBJ2-3; D unclear. CDR3 length: 13 amino acids. Per the germline V gene, CDR1 is SGHAT and CDR2 is FQNNGV. Trimming shortened V by 3 bases and J by 6 bases, and 10 bases separated the two germline ends. The DNA of the CDR3 is TGTGCCAGCAGCTTTCGGGCGTCTGATACGCAGTATTTT. This sequence encodes CASSFRASDTQYF.

The V gene is TRBV28, the J gene TRBJ2-5, with D uncertain. The CDR3 sequence is 14 residues long. V was cut by 2 bases and J by 2 bases, with 9 bases left in between. Germline CDR1 and CDR2: MDHEN and SYDVKM. This chain's CDR3 is CASSLPHLQETQYF. For the CDR3, the DNA is TGTGCCAGCAGTTTACCCCATCTTCAAGAGACCCAGTACTTC.

This clonotype has ten or more counts. The chain has TRBV2 and TRBJ2-5; D ambiguous. Germline CDR1 is SNHLY and CDR2 is FYNNEI. CDR3 length equals 13 residues. V was clipped by 7 bases and J by 5 bases, with 14 bases between them. The CDR3 DNA reads as TGTGCCAGCACTTGGGGTATGAGGGAGACCCAGTACTTC. Translating gives CASTWGMRETQYF.

V gene TRBV7-9 combines with J gene TRBJ2-1, with TRBD2 as a possible D gene (6 bases). This CDR3 is 14 amino acids long. The V end was cut by 1 base, the J end by 7 bases, with 11 bases between. The V gene's germline CDR1 is SEHNR and CDR2 FQNEAQ (reference sequence). CDR3 DNA sequence: TGTGCCAGCAGCTTAGTCGGAGGGTCAAATGAGCAGTTCTTC. Translating gives CASSLVGGSNEQFF.

In DNA form, the CDR3 reads TGTGCCAGCAGTTTACAGAGTCGCGGGGAGCTGTTTTTT. It translates to CASSLQSRGELFF. The genes are TRBV12-3 or TRBV12-4 and TRBJ2-2; D is uncertain. V lost 2 bases and J lost 7, with 8 bases in between. CDR3 size: 13 residues.

This clonotype was seen a few times. The rearrangement uses TRBV28 and TRBJ2-5; 10 bases map to TRBD2. J gave up 5 bases and V 5 bases, and 8 bases lay outside the gene matches. This CDR3 has 15 amino acids. CDR1 and CDR2 (germline): MDHEN, SYDVKM. This CDR3 is CASSRSGGARETQYF. CDR3 coding DNA: TGTGCCAGCAGTCGGAGCGGGGGGGCGAGGGAGACCCAGTACTTC.

The V call is TRBV27, the J call TRBJ1-1, with no clear D. The V and J ends lost 2 bases and 5 bases respectively, with 12 bases between them. CDR3 length: 14 residues. CDR1 MNHEY and CDR2 SMNVEV come from the germline V gene (reference sequence). The CDR3 DNA is TGTGCCAGCAGTTTAAGGGCTACGGGTACTGAAGCTTTCTTT. This encodes CASSLRATGTEAFF.

CDR3 DNA: TGTGCCAGCAGTGATCGGACAGCAATCTTTAACTATGGCTACACCTTC. Translation gives CASSDRTAIFNYGYTF. The chain is built from TRBV6-7 and TRBJ1-2; maybe TRBD1 (6 bases). TRBV6-7 is reported as an ORF; its role is uncertain. This CDR3 is built from 16 residues. V lost 5 bases and J 1 base, leaving 17 bases between the germline ends.

The rearrangement links TRBV5-1 to TRBJ2-7; 9 nucleotides agree with TRBD1. V was pared by 2 bases and J by 4 bases, with 10 bases of the junction left unmatched. CDR3 length: 16 amino acids. From germline, CDR1 is SGHRS and CDR2 YFSETQ. The CDR3 reads CASSFAPGQGFYEQYV. CDR3 DNA sequence: TGCGCCAGCAGCTTTGCACCGGGACAGGGCTTTTACGAGCAGTACGTC.

This clonotype has a handful of counts. The chain recombines TRBV7-3 with TRBJ2-7, with 10 bases fitting TRBD1. V was clipped by 5 bases and J by 3 bases; unmatched bases: 13. This CDR3 region has 17 residues. The germline CDR1 and CDR2 sequences are SGHTA and FQGTGA. CDR3 DNA sequence: TGTGCCAGCAGCCCTACCGGGACAGGGACAGGGGACTACGAGCAGTACTTC. This sequence encodes CASSPTGTGTGDYEQYF.

This clonotype came up many times. The chain joins TRBV6-6 to TRBJ2-1; no reliable D call. The CDR3 sequence is 15 residues long. Per the germline V gene, CDR1 is MNHNY and CDR2 is SVGAGI (reference sequence). Between the trimmed V and J ends, which lost 7 bases and 8 bases, there was a span of 21 bases. The DNA of the CDR3 is TGTGCCAGCACCCCAACGGACGTTGAGCTTGATGAGCAGTTCTTC. It codes for CASTPTDVELDEQFF.

The V gene is TRBV28, the J gene TRBJ2-7; D is uncertain. The V gene's germline CDR1 is MDHEN and CDR2 SYDVKM. The CDR3 extends over 14 amino acids. V lost 3 bases to trimming and J lost 2 bases, with 11 bases between them. The CDR3: CASSLLILAYEQYF. CDR3 bases: TGTGCCAGCAGTTTGCTGATCTTGGCCTACGAGCAGTACTTC.

The genes are TRBV6-5 and TRBJ1-2; D is ambiguous. V gave up 2 bases and J gave up 8 bases, with 15 bases separating them. The CDR3 runs to 14 residues. The germline V gene encodes CDR1 MNHEY and CDR2 SVGAGI. The CDR3 nucleotides read TGTGCCAGCAGTTACCAATCGGACGGGGAGGGCTACACCTTC. This gives the protein CASSYQSDGEGYTF.

This chain connects TRBV30 to TRBJ2-3; the D is unclear. Germline CDR1 reads GTSNPN; CDR2 reads SVGIG (reference sequence). The CDR3 runs to 12 residues. Trimming removed 4 bases at V and 6 bases at J, with 11 bases between. CDR3: CAWTPGGDTQYF. CDR3 DNA sequence: TGTGCCTGGACCCCAGGTGGTGATACGCAGTATTTT.

This clonotype turned up a few times. The DNA of the CDR3 is TGTGCCAGCAGATATAGGGACACGGAGTACTCTGGGGCCAACGTCCTGACTTTC. This sequence encodes CASRYRDTEYSGANVLTF. The rearrangement joins TRBV7-9 to TRBJ2-6; maybe TRBD1 (6 bases). CDR1 and CDR2 (germline): SEHNR, FQNEAQ (reference sequence). The CDR3 extends over 18 amino acids. The V gene lost 6 bases and the J gene lost 0 bases, with 18 bases spanning the gap.

This clonotype was found a few times. This chain uses TRBV5-1 with TRBJ1-1, with a tentative D call TRBD1 (5 bases). The V end was cut by 0 bases, the J end by 8 bases, with 11 bases between. Germline-derived CDR1 and CDR2 are SGHRS and YFSETQ. The CDR3 sequence is 13 residues long. The CDR3 protein is CASSLEGPREAFF. The DNA for the CDR3 is TGCGCCAGCAGCTTGGAGGGGCCTCGCGAAGCTTTCTTT.